Listed here is a single T cell receptor (beta chain). Its antigen is not known. The entry originates in a study of cytomegalovirus exposure and HLA in healthy donors. General observations from the study: The study carried out a later analysis of TCR beta sequences. It associated around 17,000 of them with specific HLA alleles at a false discovery rate of 0.05.

Primers included in the PCR were 60 Vbeta and 13 Jbeta primers. In the source study's methods: As a later analysis found, there were 70 million to 90 million unique TCR beta chains, of which around 9.9 million were shared. Profiled with immunoSEQ multiplex PCR; TCRdb holds only in-frame clones, not every one. That table is the source of V, J and clone size, and D and trimming were worked out from the DNA. The sample totals roughly 75,000 clones. Regarding donors, all were healthy bone marrow donors. Sequencing input: PBMCs. This TCR was sampled from a boy between 10 and 17 years old in good health and CMV-seronegative.

CDR3 bases: TGTGCCTGGAGGGGGGGACAGACCTATGGCTACACCTTC. Amino acid sequence: CAWRGGQTYGYTF. The chain has TRBV30 and TRBJ1-2; 7 bases line up with TRBD1. In germline, CDR1 is GTSNPN, CDR2 SVGIG (reference sequence). The CDR3 extends over 13 amino acids. With 3 bases clipped from V and 4 bases from J, the junction kept 5 bases outside the gene matches.